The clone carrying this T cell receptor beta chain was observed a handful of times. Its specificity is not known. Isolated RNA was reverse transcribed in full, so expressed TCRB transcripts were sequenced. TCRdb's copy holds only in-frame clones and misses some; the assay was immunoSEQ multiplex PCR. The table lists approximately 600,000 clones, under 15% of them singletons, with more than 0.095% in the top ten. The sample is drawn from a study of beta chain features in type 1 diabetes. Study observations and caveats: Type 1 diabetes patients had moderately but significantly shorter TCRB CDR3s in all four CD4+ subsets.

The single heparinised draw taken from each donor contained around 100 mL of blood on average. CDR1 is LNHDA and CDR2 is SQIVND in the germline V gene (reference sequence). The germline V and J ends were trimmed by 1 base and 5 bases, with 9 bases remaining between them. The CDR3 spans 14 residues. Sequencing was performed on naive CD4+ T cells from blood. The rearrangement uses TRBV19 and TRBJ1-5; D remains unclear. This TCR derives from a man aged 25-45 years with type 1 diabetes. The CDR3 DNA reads TGTGCCAGTAGTATAGTAACGGGTGATCAGCCCCAGCATTTT. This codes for CASSIVTGDQPQHF.